This T cell receptor (beta chain) comes out of a study of shared clonotypes between healthy human individuals. The study drew its donors from healthy HIV-negative adults without recent acute infections or vaccinations. Study-wide points: Sequencing depth was a factor that was expected to affect clonotype sharing among donors.

Germline assignment: CDR1 SNHLY and CDR2 FYNNEI. The junction had 14 bases not matched to a gene; V was cut back by 11 bases and J by 7 bases. This CDR3 contains 14 residues. A remark on this clone: What it binds is not known.

The repertoire was sequenced with immunoSEQ multiplex PCR; TCRdb's copy has only in-frame clones and lacks some. The sample lists 2 million to 2.5 million clones, 85% to 95% occurring once. The specimen sequenced was naive CD4+ T cells from PBMCs. The subset is: CD45RA+ positively selected. The receptor comes from a man between 18 and 29 years old in good health. Some clones in this sample may be carry-over from other donors' samples. V usage is TRBV2 and J usage is TRBJ2-7; 10 positions agree with TRBD2. The CDR3 spells CAGADASGSDEQYF. The CDR3 DNA reads as TGTGCCGGGGCGGATGCTAGCGGGAGCGATGAGCAGTACTTC.